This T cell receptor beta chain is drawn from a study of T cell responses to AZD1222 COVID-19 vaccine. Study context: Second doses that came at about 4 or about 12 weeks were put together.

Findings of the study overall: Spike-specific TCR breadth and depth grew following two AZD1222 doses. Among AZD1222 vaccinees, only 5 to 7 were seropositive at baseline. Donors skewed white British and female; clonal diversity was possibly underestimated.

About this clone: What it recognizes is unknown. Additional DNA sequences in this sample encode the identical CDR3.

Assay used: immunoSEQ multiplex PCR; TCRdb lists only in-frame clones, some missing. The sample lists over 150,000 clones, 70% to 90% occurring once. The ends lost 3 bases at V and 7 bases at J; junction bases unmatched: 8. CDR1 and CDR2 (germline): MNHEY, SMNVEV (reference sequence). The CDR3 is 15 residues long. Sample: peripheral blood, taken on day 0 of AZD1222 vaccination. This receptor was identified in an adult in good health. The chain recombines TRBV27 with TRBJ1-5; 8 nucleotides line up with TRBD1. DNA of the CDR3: TGTGCCAGCAGTTTCCTAGGACAGGGAGGGCAGCCCCAGCATTTT. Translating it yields CASSFLGQGGQPQHF.